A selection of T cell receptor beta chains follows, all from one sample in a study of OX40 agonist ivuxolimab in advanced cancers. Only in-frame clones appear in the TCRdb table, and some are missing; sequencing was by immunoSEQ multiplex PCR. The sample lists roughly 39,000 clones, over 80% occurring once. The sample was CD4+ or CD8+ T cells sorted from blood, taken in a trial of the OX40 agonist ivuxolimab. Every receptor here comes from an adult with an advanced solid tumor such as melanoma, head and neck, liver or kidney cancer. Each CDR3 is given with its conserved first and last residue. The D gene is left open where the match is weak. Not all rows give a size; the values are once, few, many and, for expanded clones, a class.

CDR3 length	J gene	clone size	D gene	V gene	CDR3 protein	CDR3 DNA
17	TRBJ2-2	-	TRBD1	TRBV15	CATSNPEGQGRTGELFF	TGTGCCACCAGCAATCCGGAGGGACAGGGTCGGACCGGGGAGCTGTTTTTT
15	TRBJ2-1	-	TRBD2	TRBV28	CASSPIAGNNNEQFF	TGTGCCAGCAGTCCCATAGCGGGGAACAACAATGAGCAGTTCTTC
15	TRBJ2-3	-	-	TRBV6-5	CASSYSSVLRDTQYF	TGTGCCAGCAGTTACTCGAGTGTCTTGAGAGATACGCAGTATTTT
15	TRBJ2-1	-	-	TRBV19	CASSKGGGAYNEQFF	TGTGCCAGTTCAAAGGGGGGAGGGGCCTACAATGAGCAGTTCTTC
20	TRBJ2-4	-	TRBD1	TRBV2	CASSENSGTGGLGAKNIQYF	TGTGCCAGCAGTGAGAACTCCGGGACAGGGGGCCTCGGTGCCAAAAACATTCAGTACTTC
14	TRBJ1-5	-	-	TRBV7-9	CASSRTSSNQPQHF	TGTGCCAGCAGCCGGACGTCTAGCAATCAGCCCCAGCATTTT
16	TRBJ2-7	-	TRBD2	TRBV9	CASSGGTSGSVHEQYF	TGTGCCAGCAGCGGGGGGACTAGCGGGAGCGTACACGAGCAGTACTTC
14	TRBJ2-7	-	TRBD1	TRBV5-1	CASSLEGQGFEQYF	TGCGCCAGCAGCTTGGAGGGACAGGGGTTCGAGCAGTACTTC
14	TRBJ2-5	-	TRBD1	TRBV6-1	CASSEGTGLKTQYF	TGTGCCAGCAGTGAAGGGACAGGGCTAAAGACCCAGTACTTC
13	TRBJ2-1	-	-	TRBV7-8	CASSSPARDEQFF	TGTGCCAGCAGCTCCCCAGCTAGGGATGAGCAGTTCTTC
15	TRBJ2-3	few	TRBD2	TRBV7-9	CASGAGTSGIDTQYF	TGTGCCAGCGGCGCCGGGACTAGCGGGATTGATACGCAGTATTTT
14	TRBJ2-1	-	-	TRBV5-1	CASSPVDALRQQFF	TGCGCCAGCAGTCCTGTAGATGCGCTCCGACAGCAGTTCTTC
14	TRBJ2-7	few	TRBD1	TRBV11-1	CASSTGTGGSEQYF	TGTGCCAGCAGCACCGGGACAGGGGGGAGCGAGCAGTACTTC
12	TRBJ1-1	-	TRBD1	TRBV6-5	CASGDRPTEAFF	TGTGCCAGCGGGGACAGGCCCACTGAAGCTTTCTTT
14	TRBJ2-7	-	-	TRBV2	CASSEEREKREQYF	TGTGCCAGCAGTGAAGAACGGGAGAAACGCGAGCAGTACTTC
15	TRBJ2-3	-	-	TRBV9	CASSVLLDGTDTQYF	TGTGCCAGCAGCGTTCTACTTGATGGCACAGATACGCAGTATTTT
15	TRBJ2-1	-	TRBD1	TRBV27	CASSHQGVGPSPAFF	TGTGCCAGCAGTCACCAGGGGGTTGGACCGAGCCCGGCGTTCTTC
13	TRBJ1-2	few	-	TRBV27	CASSLLEGKGYTF	TGTGCCAGCAGTTTATTAGAGGGGAAGGGCTACACCTTC
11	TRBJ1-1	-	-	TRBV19	CASSSGWGAFF	TGTGCCAGTAGTTCAGGGTGGGGAGCTTTCTTT
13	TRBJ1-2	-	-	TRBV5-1	CASSPGLPDGYTF	TGCGCCAGCAGCCCGGGACTGCCCGATGGCTACACCTTC
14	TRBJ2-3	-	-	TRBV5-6	CASSSVAGADTQYF	TGTGCCAGCAGCTCCGTAGCTGGGGCCGATACGCAGTATTTT
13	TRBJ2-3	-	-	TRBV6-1	CASSQGRADTQYF	TGTGCCAGCTCTCAAGGCAGAGCAGATACGCAGTATTTT
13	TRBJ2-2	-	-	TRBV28	CASSLEITGELFF	TGTGCCAGCAGTTTAGAAATCACCGGGGAGCTGTTTTTT
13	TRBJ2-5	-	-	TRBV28	CASSGGARETQYF	TGTGCCAGCAGTGGAGGGGCGCGGGAGACCCAGTACTTC
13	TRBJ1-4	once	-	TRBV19	CASSPQGGEKLFF	TGTGCCAGTAGCCCGCAGGGCGGCGAAAAACTGTTTTTT
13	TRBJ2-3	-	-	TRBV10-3	CAIGPGHTDTQYF	TGTGCCATCGGCCCAGGACACACAGATACGCAGTATTTT
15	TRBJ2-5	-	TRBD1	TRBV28	CASSGAGTGGETQYF	TGTGCCAGCAGTGGAGCCGGGACAGGGGGTGAGACCCAGTACTTC
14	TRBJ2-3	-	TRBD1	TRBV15	CATRLQGGTDTQYF	TGTGCCACCAGACTACAGGGGGGAACAGATACGCAGTATTTT
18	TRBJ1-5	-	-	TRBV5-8	CASSPGQILVGSNQPQHF	TGTGCCAGCAGCCCGGGACAAATTTTGGTGGGGAGCAATCAGCCCCAGCATTTT
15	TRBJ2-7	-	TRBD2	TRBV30	CAWSGTSGGWNEQYF	TGTGCCTGGAGTGGGACTAGCGGGGGGTGGAACGAGCAGTACTTC
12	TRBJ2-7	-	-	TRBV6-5	CASSYSKPPQYF	TGTGCCAGCAGTTACTCGAAACCGCCCCAGTACTTC
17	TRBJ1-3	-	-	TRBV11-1	CASNLSGWGTSGNTIYF	TGTGCCAGCAACCTATCGGGATGGGGTACCTCTGGAAACACCATATATTTT
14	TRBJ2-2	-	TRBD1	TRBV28	CASSLTGGSGELFF	TGTGCCAGCAGTTTGACAGGGGGCTCCGGGGAGCTGTTTTTT
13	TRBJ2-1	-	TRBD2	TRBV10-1	CASSPLTSVEQFF	TGCGCCAGCTCCCCTCTAACTAGCGTTGAGCAGTTCTTC
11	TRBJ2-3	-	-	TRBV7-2	CASSLLHTQYF	TGTGCCAGCAGCTTACTCCATACGCAGTATTTT
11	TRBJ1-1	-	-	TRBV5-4	CASSLDREAFF	TGTGCCAGCAGCTTAGACAGGGAAGCTTTCTTT